This T cell receptor (beta chain) is from a study of PD-1 blockade in classical Hodgkin lymphoma. Germline-derived CDR1 and CDR2 are SQVTM and ANQGSEA. The CDR3 runs 16 residues. The J segment lost 3 bases and the V segment lost 7 bases, leaving 14 bases of the junction unmatched. Every patient experienced relapse after autologous stem cell transplantation, and brentuximab vedotin exposure varied. Here immunoSEQ multiplex PCR was the method, and the copy in TCRdb shows in-frame clones only, minus some. This sample has 90,000 to 95,000 clones, with 89% found just once. The specimen was peripheral blood mononuclear cells (PBMCs), collected before the second cycle of nivolumab. This clonotype was sampled from a human donor with classical Hodgkin lymphoma. This chain joins TRBV29-1 and TRBJ2-3; 9 nucleotides align to TRBD1. The CDR3, as DNA: TGCAGCGGCATGTCCTCTACAGGGGGCTGGACAGATACGCAGTATTTT. It codes for CSGMSSTGGWTDTQYF.